A few counts support the clone carrying this TCR beta chain. Its specificity is not known. This CDR3 spans 15 amino acids. With V trimmed by 4 bases and J by 7 bases, 11 bases remained unmatched. Germline V gene data show CDR1 as SGDLS and CDR2 as YYNGEE. Healthy people donating bone marrow made up the donors. This specimen comes from a study of cytomegalovirus exposure and HLA in healthy donors. Across the whole study: In a previous analysis, some 120 million unique TCR beta sequences were found from roughly 200 million T cells. Overall study results and limits: An ancestry cluster, one associated with Asian ancestry, reportedly showed fewer N-insertions than the approximately 670-donor mean in a later analysis. The study listed some 160 cytomegalovirus-associated TCR beta chains.

The PCR had 60 Vbeta and 13 Jbeta primers. The repertoire was sequenced with immunoSEQ multiplex PCR; TCRdb's copy has only in-frame clones and lacks some. This table has 75,000 to 90,000 clones, around 10% appearing once. The chain links TRBV9 to TRBJ2-5; TRBD1 matches at 9 bases. The sample comprised PBMCs. The receptor was derived from a man aged 55 to 70 in good health and CMV-seropositive. CDR3 DNA: TGTGCCAGCAGCCCGGCCGGGACAGGGAGGGTGACCCAGTACTTC. Translation: CASSPAGTGRVTQYF.